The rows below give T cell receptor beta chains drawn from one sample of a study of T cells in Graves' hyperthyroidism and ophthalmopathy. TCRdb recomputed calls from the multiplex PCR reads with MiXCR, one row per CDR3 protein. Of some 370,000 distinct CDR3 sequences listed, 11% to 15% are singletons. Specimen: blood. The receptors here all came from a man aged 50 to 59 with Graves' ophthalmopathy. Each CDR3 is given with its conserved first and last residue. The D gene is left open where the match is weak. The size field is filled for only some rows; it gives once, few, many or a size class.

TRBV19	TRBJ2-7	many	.	CASSIEGNEQYF	TGTGCCAGTAGTATTGAGGGTAACGAGCAGTACTTC
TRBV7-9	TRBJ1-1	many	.	CASSLAPGTPTTEAFF	TGTGCCAGCAGCTTAGCTCCCGGGACCCCCACGACTGAAGCTTTCTTT
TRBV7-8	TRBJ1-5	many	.	CASSLVAGLGQPQHF	TGTGCCAGCAGCTTAGTTGCGGGGTTAGGCCAGCCCCAGCATTTT
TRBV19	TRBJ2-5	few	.	CASSRIAAYQETQYF	TGTGCCAGTAGTCGAATAGCGGCGTACCAAGAGACCCAGTACTTC
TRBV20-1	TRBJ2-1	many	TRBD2	CSARDTSGKIYNEQFF	TGCAGTGCTAGGGATACTAGCGGGAAGATTTACAATGAGCAGTTCTTC
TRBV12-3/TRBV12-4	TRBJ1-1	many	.	CASSLGVIVAEAFF	TGTGCCAGCAGTTTGGGGGTAATTGTGGCTGAAGCTTTCTTT
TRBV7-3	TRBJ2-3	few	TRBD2	CASSPSLGASGRDTQYF	TGTGCCAGCAGCCCGTCGCTCGGGGCTAGCGGTCGAGATACGCAGTATTTT
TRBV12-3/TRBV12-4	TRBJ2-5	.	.	CASTPVGETQYF	TGTGCCAGCACCCCCGTGGGGGAGACCCAGTACTTC
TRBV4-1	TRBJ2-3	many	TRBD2	CASSQRMASGASTDTQYF	TGCGCCAGCAGCCAACGGATGGCTAGCGGGGCTAGCACAGATACGCAGTATTTT
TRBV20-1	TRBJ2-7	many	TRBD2	CSARQLAGTNYEQYF	TGCAGTGCTAGGCAACTAGCGGGCACCAACTACGAGCAGTACTTC
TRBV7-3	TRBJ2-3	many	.	CASSLIRTSTDTQYF	TGTGCCAGCAGCTTAATACGGACTAGCACAGATACGCAGTATTTT
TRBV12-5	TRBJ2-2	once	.	CASGPLGSGELFF	TGTGCTAGTGGCCCCCTGGGCTCCGGGGAGCTGTTTTTT
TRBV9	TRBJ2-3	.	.	CASSVAVLPADTQYF	TGTGCCAGCAGCGTAGCGGTTCTCCCTGCAGATACGCAGTATTTT
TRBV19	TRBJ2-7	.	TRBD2	CASSTTSSGSLYEEYF	TGTGCCAGTAGTACAACATCGAGCGGGAGTCTGTACGAGGAGTACTTC
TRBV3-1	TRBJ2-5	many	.	CASVYSGSGETQYF	TGTGCCAGCGTCTATTCCGGGAGTGGGGAGACCCAGTACTTC
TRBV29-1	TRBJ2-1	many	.	CSGARRGGAYNEQFF	TGCAGCGGTGCAAGGCGGGGCGGAGCTTACAATGAGCAGTTCTTC
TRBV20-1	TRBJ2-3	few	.	CSARGGLSTDTQYF	TGCAGTGCCCGTGGGGGACTGTCCACAGATACGCAGTATTTT
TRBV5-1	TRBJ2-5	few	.	CASSLLTEETQYF	TGCGCCAGCAGCCTACTAACTGAGGAGACCCAGTACTTC
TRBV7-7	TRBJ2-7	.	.	CASSLALDYEQYF	TGTGCTAGCAGCTTAGCGTTGGATTACGAGCAGTACTTC
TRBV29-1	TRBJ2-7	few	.	CSVEVGSVEQYF	TGCAGCGTTGAAGTCGGGTCGGTCGAGCAGTACTTC
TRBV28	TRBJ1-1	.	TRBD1	CAGQGANTEAFF	TGTGCCGGACAGGGGGCGAACACTGAAGCTTTCTTT
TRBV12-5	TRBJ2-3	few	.	CASGLRQGITDTQYF	TGTGCTAGTGGTTTAAGGCAGGGAATCACAGATACGCAGTATTTT
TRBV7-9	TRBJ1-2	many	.	CASSSGAEFYGYTF	TGTGCCAGCAGCTCCGGGGCCGAGTTCTATGGCTACACCTTC
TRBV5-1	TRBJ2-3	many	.	CASTRNSEGDTQYF	TGCGCCAGCACGAGGAACAGTGAAGGAGATACGCAGTATTTT
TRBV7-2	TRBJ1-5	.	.	CASSLDGPQPQHF	TGTGCCAGCAGCTTAGATGGGCCGCAGCCCCAGCATTTT
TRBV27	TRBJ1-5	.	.	CASSLYSGTEVQPQHF	TGTGCCAGCAGTTTATACTCAGGGACGGAGGTTCAGCCCCAGCATTTT
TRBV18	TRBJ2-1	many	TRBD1	CASSPPGQGNDEQFF	TGTGCCAGCTCACCGCCGGGACAGGGTAACGATGAGCAGTTCTTC
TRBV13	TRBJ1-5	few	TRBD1	CASSPGQGRNQPQHF	TGTGCCAGCAGCCCGGGACAGGGTCGGAATCAGCCCCAGCATTTT
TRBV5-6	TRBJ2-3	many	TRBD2	CASSSPGLGADTQYF	TGTGCCAGCAGCTCCCCGGGACTAGGTGCCGATACGCAGTATTTT
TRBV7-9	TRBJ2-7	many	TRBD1	CASSQGQDLYEQYF	TGTGCCAGCAGCCAGGGACAGGACCTCTACGAGCAGTACTTC
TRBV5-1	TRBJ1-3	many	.	CASSLVPFPGNGNTIYF	TGCGCCAGCAGCTTGGTACCTTTTCCGGGGAACGGAAACACCATATATTTT
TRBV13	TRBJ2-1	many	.	CASSFTANEQFF	TGTGCCAGCAGCTTTACCGCCAATGAGCAGTTCTTC
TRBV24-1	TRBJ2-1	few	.	CAPRTDYLGEQFF	TGTGCCCCTCGAACGGACTACCTTGGTGAGCAGTTCTTC
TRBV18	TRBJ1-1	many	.	CASSPTRAGEAFF	TGTGCCAGCTCACCCACCAGGGCGGGTGAAGCTTTCTTT
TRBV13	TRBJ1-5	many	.	CASSGRVGNQPQHF	TGTGCCAGCAGCGGCAGGGTGGGGAATCAGCCCCAGCATTTT
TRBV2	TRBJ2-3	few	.	CASRGTSMAQYF	TGTGCCAGCAGGGGTACCTCGATGGCGCAGTATTTT
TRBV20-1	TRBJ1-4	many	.	CSAKTAGSGNEKLFF	TGCAGTGCGAAGACCGCAGGGTCGGGTAATGAAAAACTGTTTTTT
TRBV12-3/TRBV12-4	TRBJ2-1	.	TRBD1	CASSAAQGVYNEQFF	TGTGCCAGCAGTGCTGCACAGGGGGTGTACAATGAGCAGTTCTTC
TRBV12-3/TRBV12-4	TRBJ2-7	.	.	CASRWAHSYEQYF	TGTGCCAGCAGGTGGGCCCACTCCTACGAGCAGTACTTC
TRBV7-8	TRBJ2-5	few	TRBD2	CASSPEPGLAGVEQETQYF	TGTGCCAGCAGCCCTGAACCGGGACTAGCGGGAGTAGAACAAGAGACCCAGTACTTC